This T cell receptor (beta chain) was found in a study of T-cell memory formation after mild COVID-19 (dated by TCRdb to about 2021). Regarding the study in general: Most TCR sequence clusters were specific to one of the two donors. T-cell clones expanding and contracting after mild COVID-19 in a couple of donors were tracked by longitudinal TCRalpha and TCRbeta repertoire sequencing. Two young, previously healthy adult volunteers, one female and one male, were included in the cohort. General findings and caveats noted by the study authors: The study covered only a couple of mild cases, and larger cohorts including severe cases with pre-infection samples were considered necessary. Clones contracting from day 15 to 85 had balanced CD4/CD8 phenotypes, while a second wave expanding from day 15 to 37 was biased towards CD4+. Contracting CD4+ clones were found mainly in CM and EM memory subsets, while CD8+ clones were enriched in EMRA. The second-wave clones that peaked on day 37 were not confirmed to be SARS-CoV-2 specific. Some responding clones were found in pre-infection memory, which suggests that pre-existing cross-reactive memory T cells took part in the SARS-CoV-2 response.

Sequencing instrument: Illumina NovaSeq 6000. cDNA libraries for TCRalpha and TCRbeta were prepared by 5'RACE using constant-segment primers, with sample barcodes and unique molecular identifiers added. Trizol reagent was used to extract RNA from every sample. Libraries were amplified in two PCR steps, with a second sample barcode and Illumina TruSeq adapters added in the second step. The libraries were sequenced on an Illumina NovaSeq using 2 x 150 bp paired-end reads. Under the source paper's analysis protocol: With migec v1.2.7, reads were demultiplexed and then collapsed into UMI-guided consensus sequences. With mixcr v2.1.11, UMI consensuses were aligned to TRA and TRB V and J templates and assembled into clonotypes. Clonotypes were classified as expanded or contracted when called significant by both edgeR and NoisET, with noise models trained on biological replicates. For edgeR calls, the cutoffs were a false discovery rate-adjusted p below 0.01 and a log2 fold-change threshold of 1. PCA with hierarchical clustering of max-normalized trajectories of the 1000 most abundant clonotypes was used as exploratory dynamics analysis. Separately sequenced CD4+ and CD8+ repertoires were used to assign the CD4 or CD8 phenotype of responding clones. The public reads were quality trimmed at Q25 with fastp and then assembled into clones with MiXCR by TCRdb, keeping productive beta chains. CDR3 protein sequences are deduplicated, and each keeps its most common genes and DNA. TCRdb, not the original authors, processed these V and J calls. The sample yields 210,000 or so distinct CDR3 sequences; 10% were counted once. Of the sample, roughly 3.2% falls within the top ten clones.

From cysteine to phenylalanine, the CDR3 is 17 amino acids long. The sequence is cut down to CDR3 DNA, 51 bases in frame from base 1. CDR1 and CDR2, looked up from the germline V gene, are SGHTA and FQGNSA. The V end loses 2 bases and the J end loses 0 bases, and a stretch of 17 bases separates them. PBMCs were isolated by Ficoll-Paque density gradient centrifugation. As concerns this clonotype: Its target antigen remains unknown. No much larger clone exists at a distance of one base, and base qualities are not known.

The sample was PBMCs or a T cell subset sorted from them (not recorded which). The chain is made from TRBV7-2 and TRBJ2-7; TRBD1 could be the D gene, as 6 bases match. This receptor was taken from a man younger than 30 who had mild COVID-19 (a few samples of this study predate the infection). The sample titles of this study are shuffled in the database, so cell type and time point are left out; the donor was told from shared clones. This receptor has the CDR3 CASSLYGSGTYSYEQYF. The base sequence is TGTGCCAGCAGCTTATATGGATCCGGGACATACTCCTACGAGCAGTACTTC.